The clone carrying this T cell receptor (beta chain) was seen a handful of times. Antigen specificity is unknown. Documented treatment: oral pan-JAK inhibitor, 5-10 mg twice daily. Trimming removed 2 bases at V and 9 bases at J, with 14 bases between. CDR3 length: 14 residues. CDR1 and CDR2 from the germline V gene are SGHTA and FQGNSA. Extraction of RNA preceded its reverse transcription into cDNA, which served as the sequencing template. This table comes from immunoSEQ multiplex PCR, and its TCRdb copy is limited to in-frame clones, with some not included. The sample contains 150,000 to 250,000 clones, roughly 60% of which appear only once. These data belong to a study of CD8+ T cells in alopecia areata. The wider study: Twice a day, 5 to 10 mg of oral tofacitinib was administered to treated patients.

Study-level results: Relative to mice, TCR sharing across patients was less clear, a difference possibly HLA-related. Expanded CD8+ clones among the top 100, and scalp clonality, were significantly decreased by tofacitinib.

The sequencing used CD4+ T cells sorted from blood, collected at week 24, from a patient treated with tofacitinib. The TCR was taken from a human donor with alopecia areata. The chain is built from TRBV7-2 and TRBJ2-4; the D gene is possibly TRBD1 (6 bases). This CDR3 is CASSLSGAESIQYF. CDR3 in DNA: TGTGCCAGCAGCTTATCAGGGGCTGAGAGCATTCAGTACTTC.